The source of this T cell receptor beta chain is a study of neoadjuvant anti-PD-1 for oral cavity cancer. Turning to the study itself: Patients without progression received a fourth nivolumab dose around day 43, then surgical resection on days 50-56.

No culture or expansion preceded analysis of these blood cells. Repertoires were generated with immunoSEQ multiplex PCR, while TCRdb's copy carries only in-frame clones and drops some. The sample has about 72,000 clones; 65% to 85% are singletons. The CDR3 runs to 12 residues. Between the trimmed V and J ends, which lost 4 bases and 3 bases, there was a span of 6 bases. Germline V lookup: CDR1 LNHDA, CDR2 SQIVND (reference sequence). The clonotype comes from a person aged 40 to 85 with oral cavity squamous cell carcinoma. V and J are TRBV19 and TRBJ1-1, with D hard to call. This specimen was PBMCs, taken before nivolumab (anti-PD-1) treatment. Here the CDR3 DNA reads TGTGCCAGTAGTAGGCAGTACACTGAAGCTTTCTTT. This codes for CASSRQYTEAFF.